This TCR beta chain was obtained from a study of T cell repertoires in cytomegalovirus infection. The overall study: Public signatures in TCR beta pointed to CMV infection and matching HLA type. Study conclusions and caveats: Cumulative frequency (of public TCR beta family members) identified carriers of CMV plus the relevant HLA. Across the ex vivo response, the dominant clonotypes were HLA-C-restricted CMV-specific TCR beta clonotypes.

MiXCR, applied by TCRdb to the reads, yields one record per CDR3 protein. This sample has some 900,000 distinct CDR3 sequences, with approximately 32% found just once. The V and J ends lost 0 bases and 5 bases respectively, with 17 bases between them. The germline V gene has CDR1 LGHDT and CDR2 YNNKEL (reference sequence). The CDR3 runs to 17 residues. This clonotype was counted a few times. The antigen remains unidentified. The source material was cultured CD8+ T cells from PBMCs, sampled from culture after CMV antigen stimulation. The TCR comes from a human donor in good health (CMV status not recorded). Some clones in this sample may be carry-over from other donors' samples. The V and J genes are TRBV3-1 and TRBJ1-5; D is ambiguous. As DNA, the CDR3 is TGTGCCAGCAGCCAAGAGTTCCTAAGGAATGGGGATCAGCCCCAGCATTTT. Amino acid sequence: CASSQEFLRNGDQPQHF. The entire variable domain, with the rest obtained from reference TRBV3-1 and TRBJ1-5, is as follows: DTAVSQTPKYLVTQMGNDKSIKCEQNLGHDTMYWYKQDSKKFLKIMFSYNNKELIINETVPNRFSPKSPDKAHLNLHINSLELGDSAVYFCASSQEFLRNGDQPQHFGDGTRLSIL.